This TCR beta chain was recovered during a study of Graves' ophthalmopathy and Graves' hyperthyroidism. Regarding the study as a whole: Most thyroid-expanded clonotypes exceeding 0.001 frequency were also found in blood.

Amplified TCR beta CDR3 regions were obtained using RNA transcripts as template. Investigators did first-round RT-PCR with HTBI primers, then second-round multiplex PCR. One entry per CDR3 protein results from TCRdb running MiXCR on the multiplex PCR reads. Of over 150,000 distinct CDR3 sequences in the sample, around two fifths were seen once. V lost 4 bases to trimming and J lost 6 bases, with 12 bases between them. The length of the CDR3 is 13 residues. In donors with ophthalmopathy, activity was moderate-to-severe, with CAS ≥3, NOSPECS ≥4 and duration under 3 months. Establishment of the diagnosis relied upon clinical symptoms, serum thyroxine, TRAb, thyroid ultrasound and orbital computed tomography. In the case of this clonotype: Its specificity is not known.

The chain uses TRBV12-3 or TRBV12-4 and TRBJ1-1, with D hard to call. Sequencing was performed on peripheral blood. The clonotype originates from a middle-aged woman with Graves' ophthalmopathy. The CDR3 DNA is TGTGCCAGCAGTTCCGGACTCTCGCCTGAAGCTTTCTTT. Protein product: CASSSGLSPEAFF.